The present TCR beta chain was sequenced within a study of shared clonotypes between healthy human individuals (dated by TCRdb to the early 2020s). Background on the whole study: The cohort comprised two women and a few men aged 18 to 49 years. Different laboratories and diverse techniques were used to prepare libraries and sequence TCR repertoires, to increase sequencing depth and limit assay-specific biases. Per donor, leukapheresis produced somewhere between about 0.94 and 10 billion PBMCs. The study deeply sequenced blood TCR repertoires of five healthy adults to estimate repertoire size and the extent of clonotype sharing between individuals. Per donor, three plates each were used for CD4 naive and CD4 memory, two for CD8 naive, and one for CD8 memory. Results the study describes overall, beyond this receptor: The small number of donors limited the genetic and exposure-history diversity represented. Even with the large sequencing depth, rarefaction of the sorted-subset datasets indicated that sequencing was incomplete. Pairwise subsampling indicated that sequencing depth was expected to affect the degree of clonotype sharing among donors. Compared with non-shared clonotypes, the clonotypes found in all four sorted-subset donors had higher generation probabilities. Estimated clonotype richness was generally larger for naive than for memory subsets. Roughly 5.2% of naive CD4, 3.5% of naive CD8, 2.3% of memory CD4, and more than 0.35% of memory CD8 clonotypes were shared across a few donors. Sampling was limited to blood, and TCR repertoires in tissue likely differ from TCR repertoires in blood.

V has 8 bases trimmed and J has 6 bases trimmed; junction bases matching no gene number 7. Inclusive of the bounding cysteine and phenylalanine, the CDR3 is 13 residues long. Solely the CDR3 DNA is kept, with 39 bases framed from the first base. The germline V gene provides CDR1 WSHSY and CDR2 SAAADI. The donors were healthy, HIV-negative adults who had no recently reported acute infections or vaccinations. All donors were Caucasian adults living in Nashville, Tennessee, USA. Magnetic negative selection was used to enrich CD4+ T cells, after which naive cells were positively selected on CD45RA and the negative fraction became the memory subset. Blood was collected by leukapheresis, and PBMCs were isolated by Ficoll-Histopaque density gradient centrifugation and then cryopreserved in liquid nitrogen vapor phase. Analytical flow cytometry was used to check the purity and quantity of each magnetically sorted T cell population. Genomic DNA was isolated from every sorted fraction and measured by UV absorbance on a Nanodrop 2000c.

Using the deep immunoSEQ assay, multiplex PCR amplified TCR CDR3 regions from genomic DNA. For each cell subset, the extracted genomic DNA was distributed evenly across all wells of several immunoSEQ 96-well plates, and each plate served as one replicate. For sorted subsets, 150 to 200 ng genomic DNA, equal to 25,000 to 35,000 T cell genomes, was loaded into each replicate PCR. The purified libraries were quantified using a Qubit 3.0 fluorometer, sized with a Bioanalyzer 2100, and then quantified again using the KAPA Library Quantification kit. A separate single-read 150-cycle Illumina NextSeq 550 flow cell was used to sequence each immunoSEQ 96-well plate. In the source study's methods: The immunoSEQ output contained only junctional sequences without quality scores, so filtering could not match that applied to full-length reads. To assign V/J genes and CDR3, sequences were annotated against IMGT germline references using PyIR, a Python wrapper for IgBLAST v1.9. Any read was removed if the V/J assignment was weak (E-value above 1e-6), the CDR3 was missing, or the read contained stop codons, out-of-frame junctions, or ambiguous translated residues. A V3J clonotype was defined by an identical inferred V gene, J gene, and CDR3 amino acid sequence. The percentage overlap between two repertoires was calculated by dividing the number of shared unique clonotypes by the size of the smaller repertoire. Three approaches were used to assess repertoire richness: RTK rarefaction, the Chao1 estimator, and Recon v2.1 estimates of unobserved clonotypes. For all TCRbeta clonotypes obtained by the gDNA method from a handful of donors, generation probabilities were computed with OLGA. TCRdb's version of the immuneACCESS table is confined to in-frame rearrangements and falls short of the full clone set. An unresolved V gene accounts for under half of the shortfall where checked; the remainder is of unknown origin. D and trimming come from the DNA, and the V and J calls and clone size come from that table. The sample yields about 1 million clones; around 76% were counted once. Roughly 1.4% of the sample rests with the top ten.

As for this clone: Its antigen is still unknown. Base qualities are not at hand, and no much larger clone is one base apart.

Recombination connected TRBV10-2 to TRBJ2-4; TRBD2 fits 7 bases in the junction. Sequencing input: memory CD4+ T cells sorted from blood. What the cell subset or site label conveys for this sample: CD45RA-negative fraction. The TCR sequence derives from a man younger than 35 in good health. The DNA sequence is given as TGCGCCAGCGTCGGGGGGTCTGGAAACATTCAGTACTTC. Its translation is CASVGGSGNIQYF.